This T cell receptor (beta chain) was captured in a study of cytomegalovirus exposure and HLA in healthy donors. Study at large: Around 80 million unique TCRs from HLA-typed donors were held in an early data release. Findings and limits, study-wide: For TCR beta chains, V- and J-gene trimming was later linked to a missense DCLRE1C variant. Per published accounts, TCR beta sequences correctly predicted the HLA-A and HLA-B alleles of most subjects.

Remarks on this clone: Its antigen remains unidentified.

CDR3 length equals 16 residues. The PCR had 60 Vbeta and 13 Jbeta primers. Some clones are missing from TCRdb's copy, which holds only in-frame ones; the method was immunoSEQ multiplex PCR. The sample yields 170,000 or so clones, less than 90% seen once. The source of this sequence is a boy younger than 10 in good health and CMV-seronegative. V is TRBV7-5 and J is TRBJ2-1; TRBD1, the table's D call, lacks a check against the DNA. TRBV7-5 is an annotated pseudogene. The sample consisted of PBMCs. The CDR3 DNA is TGTGTCAGAAACTCAAGAGACAGGGTCCCCTACAATGAGCAGTTCTTC. Protein: CVRNSRDRVPYNEQFF.